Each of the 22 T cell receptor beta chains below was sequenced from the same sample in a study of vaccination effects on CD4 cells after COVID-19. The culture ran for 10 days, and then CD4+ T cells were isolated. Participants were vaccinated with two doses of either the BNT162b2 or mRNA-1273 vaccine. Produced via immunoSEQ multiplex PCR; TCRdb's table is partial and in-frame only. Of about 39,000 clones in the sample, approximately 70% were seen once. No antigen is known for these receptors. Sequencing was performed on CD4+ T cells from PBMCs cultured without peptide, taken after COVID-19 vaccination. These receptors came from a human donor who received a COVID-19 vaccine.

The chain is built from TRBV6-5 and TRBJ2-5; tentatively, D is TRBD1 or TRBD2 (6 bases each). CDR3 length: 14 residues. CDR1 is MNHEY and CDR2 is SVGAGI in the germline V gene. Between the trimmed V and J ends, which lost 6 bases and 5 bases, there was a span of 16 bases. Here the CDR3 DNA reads TGTGCCAGCAGGGACGCTGGGGGGCTGGAGACCCAGTACTTC. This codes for CASRDAGGLETQYF.

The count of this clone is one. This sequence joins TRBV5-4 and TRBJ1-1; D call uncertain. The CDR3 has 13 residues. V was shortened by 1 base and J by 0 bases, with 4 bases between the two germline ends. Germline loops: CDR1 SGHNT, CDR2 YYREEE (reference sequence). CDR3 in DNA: TGTGCCAGCAGCTTGAACATGAACACTGAAGCTTTCTTT. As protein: CASSLNMNTEAFF.

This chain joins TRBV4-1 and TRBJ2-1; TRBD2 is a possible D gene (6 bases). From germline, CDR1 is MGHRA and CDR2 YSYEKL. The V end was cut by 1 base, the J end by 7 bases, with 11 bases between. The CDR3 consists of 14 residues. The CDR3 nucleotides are TGCGCCAGCAGCCAAGGCTCGGCGGGGAATGAGCAGTTCTTC. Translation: CASSQGSAGNEQFF.

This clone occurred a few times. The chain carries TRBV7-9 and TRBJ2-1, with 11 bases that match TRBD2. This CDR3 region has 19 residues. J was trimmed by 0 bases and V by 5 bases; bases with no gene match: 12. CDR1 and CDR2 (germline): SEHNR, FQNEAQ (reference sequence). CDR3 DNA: TGTGCCAGCAGCGCCCGAAGACTAGCGGGAAGGAGCTCCTACAATGAGCAGTTCTTC. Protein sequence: CASSARRLAGRSSYNEQFF. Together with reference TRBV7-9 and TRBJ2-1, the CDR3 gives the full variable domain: DTGVSQNPRHKITKRGQNVTFRCDPISEHNRLYWYRQTLGQGPEFLTYFQNEAQLEKSRLLSDRFSAERPKGSFSTLEIQRTEQGDSAMYLCASSARRLAGRSSYNEQFFGPGTRLTVL.

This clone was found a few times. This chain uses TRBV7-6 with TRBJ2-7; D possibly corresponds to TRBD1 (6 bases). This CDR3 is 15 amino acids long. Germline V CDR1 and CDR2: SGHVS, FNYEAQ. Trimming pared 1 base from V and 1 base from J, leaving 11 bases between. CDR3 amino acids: CASSLGRGVSYEQYF. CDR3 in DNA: TGTGCCAGCAGCTTAGGCAGGGGAGTGTCCTACGAGCAGTACTTC.

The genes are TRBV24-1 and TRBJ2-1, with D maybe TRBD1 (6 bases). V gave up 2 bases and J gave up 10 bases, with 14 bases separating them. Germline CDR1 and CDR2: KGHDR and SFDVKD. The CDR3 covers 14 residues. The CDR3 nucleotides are TGTGCCACCAGTGATTCAATCAGGGGAAGCGAGCAGTTCTTC. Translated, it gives CATSDSIRGSEQFF.

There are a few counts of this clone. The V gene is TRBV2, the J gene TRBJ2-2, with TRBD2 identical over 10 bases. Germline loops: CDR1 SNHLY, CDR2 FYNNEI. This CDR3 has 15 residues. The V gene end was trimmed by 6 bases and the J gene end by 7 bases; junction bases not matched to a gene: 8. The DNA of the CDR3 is TGTGCCAGCAGGGAGCGGGAGGGCCTCGACGGGGAGCTGTTTTTT. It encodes CASREREGLDGELFF.

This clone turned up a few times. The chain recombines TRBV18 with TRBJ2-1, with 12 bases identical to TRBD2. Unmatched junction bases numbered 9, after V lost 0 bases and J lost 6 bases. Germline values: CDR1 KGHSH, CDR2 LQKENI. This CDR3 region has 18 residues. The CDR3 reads CASSPPRPLAGGLNEQFF. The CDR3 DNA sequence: TGTGCCAGCTCACCACCGAGGCCCCTAGCGGGAGGGCTCAATGAGCAGTTCTTC. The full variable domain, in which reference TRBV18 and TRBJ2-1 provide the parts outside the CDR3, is NAGVMQNPRHLVRRRGQEARLRCSPMKGHSHVYWYRQLPEEGLKFMVYLQKENIIDESGMPKERFSAEFPKEGPSILRIQQVVRGDSAAYFCASSPPRPLAGGLNEQFFGPGTRLTVL.

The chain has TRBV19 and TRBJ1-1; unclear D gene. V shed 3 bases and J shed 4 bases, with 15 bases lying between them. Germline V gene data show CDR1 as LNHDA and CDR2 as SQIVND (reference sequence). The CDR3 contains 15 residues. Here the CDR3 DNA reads TGTGCCAGTAGTATCTCTGATGTCTGGGGCACTGAAGCTTTCTTT. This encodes CASSISDVWGTEAFF.

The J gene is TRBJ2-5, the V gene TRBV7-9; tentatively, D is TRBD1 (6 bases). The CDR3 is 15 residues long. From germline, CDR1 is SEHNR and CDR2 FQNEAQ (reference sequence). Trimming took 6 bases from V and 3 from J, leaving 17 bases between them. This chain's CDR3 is CASRFRNRDKETQYF. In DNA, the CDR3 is TGTGCCAGCAGATTTCGAAACAGGGACAAAGAGACCCAGTACTTC.

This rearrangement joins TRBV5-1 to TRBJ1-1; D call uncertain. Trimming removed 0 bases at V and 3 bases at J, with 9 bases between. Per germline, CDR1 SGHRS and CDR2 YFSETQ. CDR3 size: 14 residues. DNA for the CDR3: TGCGCCAGCAGCTTGGAGCTTGGCCACACTGAAGCTTTCTTT. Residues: CASSLELGHTEAFF.

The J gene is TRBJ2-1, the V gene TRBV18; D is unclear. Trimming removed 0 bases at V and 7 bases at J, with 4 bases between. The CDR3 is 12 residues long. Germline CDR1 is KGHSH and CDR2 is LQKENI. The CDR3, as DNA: TGTGCCAGCTCACCACCGGGGAATGAGCAGTTCTTC. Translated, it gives CASSPPGNEQFF.

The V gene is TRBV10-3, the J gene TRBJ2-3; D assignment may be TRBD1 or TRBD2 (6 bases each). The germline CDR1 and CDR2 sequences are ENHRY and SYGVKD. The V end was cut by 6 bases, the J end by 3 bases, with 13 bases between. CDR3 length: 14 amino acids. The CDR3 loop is CAIRLEGGTDTQYF. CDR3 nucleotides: TGTGCCATCAGGCTCGAAGGGGGGACAGATACGCAGTATTTT.

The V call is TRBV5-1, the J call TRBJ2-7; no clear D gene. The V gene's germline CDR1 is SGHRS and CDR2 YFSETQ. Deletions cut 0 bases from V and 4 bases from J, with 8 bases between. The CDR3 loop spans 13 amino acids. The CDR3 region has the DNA TGCGCCAGCAGCTTGGTGCCCAGGTACGAGCAGTACTTC. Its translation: CASSLVPRYEQYF.

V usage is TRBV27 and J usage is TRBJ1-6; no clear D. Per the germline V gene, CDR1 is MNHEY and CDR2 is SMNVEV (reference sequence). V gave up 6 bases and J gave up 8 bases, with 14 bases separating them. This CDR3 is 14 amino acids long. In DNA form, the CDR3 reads TGTGCCAGCAGAGGGCTGGATCGGGATTCACCCCTCCACTTT. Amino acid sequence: CASRGLDRDSPLHF.

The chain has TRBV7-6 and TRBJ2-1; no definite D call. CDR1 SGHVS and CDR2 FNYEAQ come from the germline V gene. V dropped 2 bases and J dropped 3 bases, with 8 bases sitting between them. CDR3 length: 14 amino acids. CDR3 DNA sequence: TGTGCCAGCAGCTTAAGTGGGTTCTACAATGAGCAGTTCTTC. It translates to CASSLSGFYNEQFF.

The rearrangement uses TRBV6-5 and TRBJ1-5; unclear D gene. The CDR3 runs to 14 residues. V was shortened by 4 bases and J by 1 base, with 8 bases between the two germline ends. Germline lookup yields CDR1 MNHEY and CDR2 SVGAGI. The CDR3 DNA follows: TGTGCCAGCAGTTCTCAGGCGAGCAATCAGCCCCAGCATTTT. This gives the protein CASSSQASNQPQHF.

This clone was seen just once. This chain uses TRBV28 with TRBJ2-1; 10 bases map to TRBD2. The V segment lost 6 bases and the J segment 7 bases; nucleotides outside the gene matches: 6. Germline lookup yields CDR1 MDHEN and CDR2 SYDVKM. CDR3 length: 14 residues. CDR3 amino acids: CASRSLAGANEQFF. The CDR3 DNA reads TGTGCCAGCAGGTCCCTAGCGGGGGCTAATGAGCAGTTCTTC.

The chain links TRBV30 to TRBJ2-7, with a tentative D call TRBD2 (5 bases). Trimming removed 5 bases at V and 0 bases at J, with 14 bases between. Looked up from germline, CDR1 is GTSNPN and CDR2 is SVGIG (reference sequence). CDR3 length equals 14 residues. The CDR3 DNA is TGTGCCTGGGGGATTGGAGGTAGCTCCTACGAGCAGTACTTC. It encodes CAWGIGGSSYEQYF.

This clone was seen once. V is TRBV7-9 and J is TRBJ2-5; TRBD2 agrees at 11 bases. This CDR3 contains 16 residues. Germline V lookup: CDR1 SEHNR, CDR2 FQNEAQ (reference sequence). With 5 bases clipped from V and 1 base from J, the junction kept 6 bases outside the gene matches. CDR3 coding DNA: TGTGCCAGCAGCGTTAGCGGGGGGGCCTTCCAAGAGACCCAGTACTTC. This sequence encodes CASSVSGGAFQETQYF.

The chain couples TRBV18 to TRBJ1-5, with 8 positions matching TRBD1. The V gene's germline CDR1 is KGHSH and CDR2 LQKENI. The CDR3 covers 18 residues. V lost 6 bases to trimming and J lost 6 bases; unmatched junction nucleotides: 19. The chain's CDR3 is CASSLPASRGRLAQPQHF. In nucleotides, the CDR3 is TGTGCCAGCTCTCTTCCGGCTTCCAGGGGGCGGTTAGCTCAGCCCCAGCATTTT.

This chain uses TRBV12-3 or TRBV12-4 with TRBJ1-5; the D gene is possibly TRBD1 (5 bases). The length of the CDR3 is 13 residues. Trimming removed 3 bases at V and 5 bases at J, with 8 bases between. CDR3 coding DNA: TGTGCCAGCAGTTTTTCCAGGGATCAGCCCCAGCATTTT. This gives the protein CASSFSRDQPQHF.